These T cell receptor beta chains were read from a single sample in a study of T cell responses to AZD1222 COVID-19 vaccine. Sequenced by immunoSEQ multiplex PCR; TCRdb stores in-frame clones only, minus some. Of about 180,000 clones in the sample, roughly 92% were seen once. Sequenced material: peripheral blood, taken on day 0 of AZD1222 vaccination. Receptors were obtained from an adult in good health. Both conserved end residues are part of each CDR3. A D gene is named only where the DNA matches it firmly. Clone size is shown for a subset of rows, as once, few, many or a class of expanded clone.

d_call	j_call	clone_size	v_call	cdr3_aa	cdr3_nt
-	TRBJ1-2	-	TRBV4-1	CASSPQEFYGYTF	TGCGCCAGCAGCCCTCAGGAGTTCTATGGCTACACCTTC
-	TRBJ1-1	-	TRBV28	CASRLYGQTMNTEAFF	TGTGCCAGCAGACTCTACGGACAGACAATGAACACTGAAGCTTTCTTT
TRBD2	TRBJ2-7	-	TRBV28	CASSSSGGSRYEQYF	TGTGCCAGCAGTTCCTCTGGCGGGAGTCGCTACGAGCAGTACTTC
-	TRBJ2-7	-	TRBV3-1/TRBV3-2	CASSQDRGYYEQYF	TGTGCCAGCAGCCAAGATAGAGGGTACTACGAGCAGTACTTC
TRBD2	TRBJ2-1	-	TRBV5-1	CASTPNRAGTSGYNEQFF	TGCGCCAGCACCCCAAATCGAGCCGGGACTAGCGGATACAATGAGCAGTTCTTC
TRBD1	TRBJ1-2	-	TRBV10-2	CASRQGTGYGYTF	TGCGCCAGCAGACAGGGGACGGGGTATGGCTACACCTTC
TRBD1	TRBJ2-7	-	TRBV30	CAWGRQGATYEQYF	TGTGCCTGGGGGAGACAGGGAGCTACCTACGAGCAGTACTTC
TRBD1	TRBJ1-1	-	TRBV29-1	CSAGQGSGTEAFF	TGCAGCGCGGGACAGGGGAGTGGCACTGAAGCTTTCTTT
-	TRBJ2-1	-	TRBV5-1	CASSLTGSSSYNEQFF	TGCGCCAGCAGCTTGACAGGTTCCAGCTCCTACAATGAGCAGTTCTTC
-	TRBJ1-5	-	TRBV12-3/TRBV12-4	CASTPDRQPQHF	TGTGCCAGCACCCCCGACAGGCAGCCCCAGCATTTT
-	TRBJ2-2	-	TRBV6-2/TRBV6-3	CASSYGGTPNTGELFF	TGTGCCAGCAGTTACGGTGGAACTCCGAACACCGGGGAGCTGTTTTTT
-	TRBJ2-3	once	TRBV7-6	CASSLGASAYTDTQYF	TGTGCCAGCAGCTTAGGGGCTTCAGCTTACACAGATACGCAGTATTTT